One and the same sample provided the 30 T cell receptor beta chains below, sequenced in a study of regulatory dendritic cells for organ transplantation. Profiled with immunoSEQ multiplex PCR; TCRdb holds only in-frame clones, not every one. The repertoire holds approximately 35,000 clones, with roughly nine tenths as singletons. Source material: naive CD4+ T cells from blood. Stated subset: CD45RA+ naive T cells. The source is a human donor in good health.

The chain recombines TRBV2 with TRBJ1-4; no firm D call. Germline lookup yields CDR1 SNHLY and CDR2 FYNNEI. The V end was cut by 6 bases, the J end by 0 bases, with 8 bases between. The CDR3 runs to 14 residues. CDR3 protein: CASRSRTTNEKLFF. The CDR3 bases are TGTGCCAGCAGGAGCAGGACAACTAATGAAAAACTGTTTTTT.

This chain's CDR3 is CASSVFQPQHF. The CDR3, as DNA: TGTGCCAGCAGCGTATTTCAGCCCCAGCATTTT. The chain is built from TRBV9 and TRBJ1-5; D not certain. Germline CDR1 is SGDLS and CDR2 is YYNGEE. This CDR3 comprises 11 residues. V was clipped by 1 base and J by 6 bases, with 2 bases between them.

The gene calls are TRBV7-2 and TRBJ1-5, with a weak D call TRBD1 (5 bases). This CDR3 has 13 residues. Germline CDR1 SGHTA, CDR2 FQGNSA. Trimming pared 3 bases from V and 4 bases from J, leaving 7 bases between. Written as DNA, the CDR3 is TGTGCCAGCAGCTTTTGGGGGAATCAGCCCCAGCATTTT. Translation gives CASSFWGNQPQHF.

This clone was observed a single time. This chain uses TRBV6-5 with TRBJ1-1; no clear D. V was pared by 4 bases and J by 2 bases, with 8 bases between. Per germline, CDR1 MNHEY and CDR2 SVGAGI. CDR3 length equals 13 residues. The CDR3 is CASSLFDNTEAFF. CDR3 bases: TGTGCCAGCAGTTTATTTGATAACACTGAAGCTTTCTTT.

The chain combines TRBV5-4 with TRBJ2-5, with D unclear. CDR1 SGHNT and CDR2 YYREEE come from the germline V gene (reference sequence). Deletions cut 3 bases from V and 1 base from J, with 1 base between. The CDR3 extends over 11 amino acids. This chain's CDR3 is CASSSQETQYF. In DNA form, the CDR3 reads TGTGCCAGCAGCTCCCAAGAGACCCAGTACTTC.

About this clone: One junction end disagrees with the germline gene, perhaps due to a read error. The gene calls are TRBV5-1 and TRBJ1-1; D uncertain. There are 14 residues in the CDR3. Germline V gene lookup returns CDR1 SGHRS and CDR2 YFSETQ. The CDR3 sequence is CAGSRGWGGTEAFF. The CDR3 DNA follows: TGCGCCGGCAGCCGAGGATGGGGTGGTACTGAAGCTTTCTTT.

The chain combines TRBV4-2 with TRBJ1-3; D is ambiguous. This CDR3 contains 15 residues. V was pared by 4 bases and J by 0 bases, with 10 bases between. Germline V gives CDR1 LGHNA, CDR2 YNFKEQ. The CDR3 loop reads CASSPRFDSGNTIYF. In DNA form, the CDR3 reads TGTGCCAGCAGCCCAAGGTTCGACTCTGGAAACACCATATATTTT.

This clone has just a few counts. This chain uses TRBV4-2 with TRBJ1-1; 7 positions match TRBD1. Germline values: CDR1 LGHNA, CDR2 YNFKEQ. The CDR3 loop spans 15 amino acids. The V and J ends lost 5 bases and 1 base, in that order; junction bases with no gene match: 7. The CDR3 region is CASSAYGQENTEAFF. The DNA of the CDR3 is TGTGCCAGCAGCGCATACGGACAGGAGAACACTGAAGCTTTCTTT.

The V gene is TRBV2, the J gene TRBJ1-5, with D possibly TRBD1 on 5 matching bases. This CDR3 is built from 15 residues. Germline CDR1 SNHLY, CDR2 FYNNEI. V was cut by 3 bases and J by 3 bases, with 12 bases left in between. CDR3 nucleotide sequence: TGTGCCAGCAGTGAGGAGGGGATGAACAATCAGCCCCAGCATTTT. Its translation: CASSEEGMNNQPQHF.

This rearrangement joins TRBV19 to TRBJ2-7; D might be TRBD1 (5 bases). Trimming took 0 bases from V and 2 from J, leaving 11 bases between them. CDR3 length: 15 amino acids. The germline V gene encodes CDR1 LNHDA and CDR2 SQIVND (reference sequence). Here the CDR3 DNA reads TGTGCCAGTAGTATAGAAGCAGGGATAACCTACGAGCAGTACTTC. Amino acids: CASSIEAGITYEQYF.

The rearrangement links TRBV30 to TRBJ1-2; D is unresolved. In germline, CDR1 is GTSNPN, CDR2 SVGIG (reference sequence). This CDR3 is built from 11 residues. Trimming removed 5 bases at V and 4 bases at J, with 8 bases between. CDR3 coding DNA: TGTGCCTGGCAGGAGATCTATGGCTACACCTTC. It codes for CAWQEIYGYTF. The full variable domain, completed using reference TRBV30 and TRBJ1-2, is SQTIHQWPATLVQPVGSPLSLECTVEGTSNPNLYWYRQAAGRGLQLLFYSVGIGQISSEVPQNLSASRPQDRQFILSSKKLLLSDSGFYLCAWQEIYGYTFGSGTRLTVV.

Here the CDR3 reads CASSPDRANVLTF. The CDR3 nucleotides read TGTGCCAGCAGCCCTGACAGGGCCAACGTCCTGACTTTC. The chain is built from TRBV5-4 and TRBJ2-6; no reliable D call. V shed 4 bases and J shed 5 bases, with 7 bases lying between them. Germline-derived CDR1 and CDR2 are SGHNT and YYREEE (reference sequence). CDR3 length equals 13 residues.

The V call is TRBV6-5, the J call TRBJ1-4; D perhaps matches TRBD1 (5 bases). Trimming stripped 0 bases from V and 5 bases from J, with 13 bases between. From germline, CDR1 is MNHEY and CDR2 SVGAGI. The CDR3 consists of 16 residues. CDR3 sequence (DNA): TGTGCCAGCAGTTACTCGATGCCAGGGCTGAATGAAAAACTGTTTTTT. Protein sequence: CASSYSMPGLNEKLFF.

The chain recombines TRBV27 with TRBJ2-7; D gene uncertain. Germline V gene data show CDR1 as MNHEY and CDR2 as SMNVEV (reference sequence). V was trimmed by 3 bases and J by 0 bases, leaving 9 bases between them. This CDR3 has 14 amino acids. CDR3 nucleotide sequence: TGTGCCAGCAGTTTCCGGCGGCCCTCCTACGAGCAGTACTTC. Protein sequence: CASSFRRPSYEQYF.

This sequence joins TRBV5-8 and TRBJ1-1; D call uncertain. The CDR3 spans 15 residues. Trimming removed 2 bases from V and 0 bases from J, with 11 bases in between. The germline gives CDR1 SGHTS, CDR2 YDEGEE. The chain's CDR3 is CASSLISRMNTEAFF. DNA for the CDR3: TGTGCCAGCAGCTTAATCAGTCGGATGAACACTGAAGCTTTCTTT.

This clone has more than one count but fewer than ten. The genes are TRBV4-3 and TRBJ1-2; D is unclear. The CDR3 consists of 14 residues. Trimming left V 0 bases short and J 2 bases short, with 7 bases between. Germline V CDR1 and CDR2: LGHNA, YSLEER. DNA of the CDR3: TGCGCCAGCAGCCAAGATCGAAAGAACTATGGCTACACCTTC. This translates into CASSQDRKNYGYTF.

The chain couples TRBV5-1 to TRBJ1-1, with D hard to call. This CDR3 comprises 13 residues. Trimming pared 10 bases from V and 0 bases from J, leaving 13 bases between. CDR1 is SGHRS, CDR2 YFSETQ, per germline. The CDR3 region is CAPDGVMNTEAFF. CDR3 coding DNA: TGCGCCCCCGATGGGGTGATGAACACTGAAGCTTTCTTT.

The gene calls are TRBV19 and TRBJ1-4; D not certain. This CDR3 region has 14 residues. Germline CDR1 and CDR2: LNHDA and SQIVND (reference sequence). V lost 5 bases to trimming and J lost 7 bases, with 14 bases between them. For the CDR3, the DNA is TGTGCCAGTAGTGTGACCGATTCTAGTGAAAAACTGTTTTTT. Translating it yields CASSVTDSSEKLFF.

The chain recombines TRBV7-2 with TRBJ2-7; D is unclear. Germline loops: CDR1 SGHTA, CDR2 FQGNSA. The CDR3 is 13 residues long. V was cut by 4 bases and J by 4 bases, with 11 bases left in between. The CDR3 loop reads CASSSIPWYEQYF. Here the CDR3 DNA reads TGTGCCAGCAGCTCCATACCCTGGTACGAGCAGTACTTC.

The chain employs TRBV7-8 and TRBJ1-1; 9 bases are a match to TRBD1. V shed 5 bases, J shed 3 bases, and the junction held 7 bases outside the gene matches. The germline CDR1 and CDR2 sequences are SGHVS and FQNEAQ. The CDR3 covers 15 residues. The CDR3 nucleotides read TGTGCCAGCAGCGGAGGGACAGGGAGTTACACTGAAGCTTTCTTT. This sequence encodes CASSGGTGSYTEAFF. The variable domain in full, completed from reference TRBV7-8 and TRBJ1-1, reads GAGVSQSPRYKVAKRGQDVALRCDPISGHVSLFWYQQALGQGPEFLTYFQNEAQLDKSGLPSDRFFAERPEGSVSTLKIQRTQQEDSAVYLCASSGGTGSYTEAFFGQGTRLTVV.

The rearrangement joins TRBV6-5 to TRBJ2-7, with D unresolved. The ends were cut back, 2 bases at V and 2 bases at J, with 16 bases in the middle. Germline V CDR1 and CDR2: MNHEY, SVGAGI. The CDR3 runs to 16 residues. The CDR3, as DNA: TGTGCCAGCAGTTACACGTGGGTTCAGATCACCTACGAGCAGTACTTC. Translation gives CASSYTWVQITYEQYF.

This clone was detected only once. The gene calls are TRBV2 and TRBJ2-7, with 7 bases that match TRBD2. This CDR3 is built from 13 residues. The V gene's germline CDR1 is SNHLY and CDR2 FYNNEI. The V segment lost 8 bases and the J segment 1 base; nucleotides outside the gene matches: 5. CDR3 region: CASERDASYEQYF. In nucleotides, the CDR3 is TGTGCCAGCGAGCGGGACGCTTCCTACGAGCAGTACTTC. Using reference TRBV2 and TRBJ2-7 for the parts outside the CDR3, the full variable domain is EPEVTQTPSHQVTQMGQEVILRCVPISNHLYFYWYRQILGQKVEFLVSFYNNEISEKSEIFDDQFSVERPDGSNFTLKIRSTKLEDSAMYFCASERDASYEQYFGPGTRLTVT.

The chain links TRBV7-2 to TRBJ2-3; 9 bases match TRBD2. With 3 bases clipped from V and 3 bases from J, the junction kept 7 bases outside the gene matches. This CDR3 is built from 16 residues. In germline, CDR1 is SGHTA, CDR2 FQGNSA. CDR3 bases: TGTGCCAGCAGCTTCGTAGCGGGAGCGAGGACAGATACGCAGTATTTT. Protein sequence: CASSFVAGARTDTQYF.

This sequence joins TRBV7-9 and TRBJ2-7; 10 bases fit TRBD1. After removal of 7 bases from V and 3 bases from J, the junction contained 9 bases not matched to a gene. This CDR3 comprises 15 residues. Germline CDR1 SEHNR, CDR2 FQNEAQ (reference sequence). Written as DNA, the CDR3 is TGTGCCAGCACCCGTGCCGGGACAGGGGACTACGAGCAGTACTTC. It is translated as CASTRAGTGDYEQYF.

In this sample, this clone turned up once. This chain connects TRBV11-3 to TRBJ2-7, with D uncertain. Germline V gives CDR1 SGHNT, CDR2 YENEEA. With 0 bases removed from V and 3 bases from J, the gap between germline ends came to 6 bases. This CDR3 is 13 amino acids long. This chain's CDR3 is CASSLEYSYEQYF. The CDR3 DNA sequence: TGTGCCAGCAGCTTAGAATACAGCTACGAGCAGTACTTC. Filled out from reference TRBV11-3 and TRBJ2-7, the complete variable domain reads EAGVVQSPRYKIIEKKQPVAFWCNPISGHNTLYWYLQNLGQGPELLIRYENEEAVDDSQLPKDRFSAERLKGVDSTLKIQPAELGDSAVYLCASSLEYSYEQYFGPGTRLTVT.

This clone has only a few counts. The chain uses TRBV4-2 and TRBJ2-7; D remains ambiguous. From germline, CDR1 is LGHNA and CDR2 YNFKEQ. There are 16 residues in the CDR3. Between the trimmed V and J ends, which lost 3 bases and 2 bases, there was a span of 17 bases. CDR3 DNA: TGTGCCAGCAGCCAGGAGCCAGGAGAATCAGCCTACGAGCAGTACTTC. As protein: CASSQEPGESAYEQYF.

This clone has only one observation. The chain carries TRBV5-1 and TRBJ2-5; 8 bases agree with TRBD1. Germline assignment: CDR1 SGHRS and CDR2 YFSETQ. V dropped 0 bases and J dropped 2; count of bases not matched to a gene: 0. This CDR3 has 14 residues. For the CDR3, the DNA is TGCGCCAGCAGCTTGGACAGGGGGCAAGAGACCCAGTACTTC. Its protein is CASSLDRGQETQYF.

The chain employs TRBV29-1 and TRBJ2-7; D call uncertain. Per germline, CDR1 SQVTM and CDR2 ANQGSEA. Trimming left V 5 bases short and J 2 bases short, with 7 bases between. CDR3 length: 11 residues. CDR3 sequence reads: CSVLGTYEQYF. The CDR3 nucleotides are TGCAGCGTTCTAGGGACCTACGAGCAGTACTTC.

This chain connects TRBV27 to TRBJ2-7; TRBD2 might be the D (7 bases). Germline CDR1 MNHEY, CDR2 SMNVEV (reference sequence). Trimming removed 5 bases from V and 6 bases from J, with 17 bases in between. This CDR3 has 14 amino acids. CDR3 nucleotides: TGTGCCAGCAGTACCCGGGACGGGGGGCCCGAGCAGTACTTC. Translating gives CASSTRDGGPEQYF.

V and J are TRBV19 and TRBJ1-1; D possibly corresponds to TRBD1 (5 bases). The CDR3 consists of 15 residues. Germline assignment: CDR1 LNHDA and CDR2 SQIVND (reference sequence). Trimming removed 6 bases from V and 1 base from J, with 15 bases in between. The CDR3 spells CASSPPGLENTEAFF. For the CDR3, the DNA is TGTGCCAGTAGCCCACCGGGGCTGGAGAACACTGAAGCTTTCTTT.